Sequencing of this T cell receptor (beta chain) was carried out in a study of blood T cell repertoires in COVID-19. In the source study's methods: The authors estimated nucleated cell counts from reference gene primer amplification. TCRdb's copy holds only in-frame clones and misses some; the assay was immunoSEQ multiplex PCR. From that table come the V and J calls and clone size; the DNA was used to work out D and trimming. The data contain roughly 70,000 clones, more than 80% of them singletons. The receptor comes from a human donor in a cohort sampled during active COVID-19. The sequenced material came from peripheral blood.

CDR3: CASSQDSANYGYTF. The CDR3, as DNA: TGCGCCAGCAGCCAAGATTCCGCTAACTATGGCTACACCTTC. The chain links TRBV4-1 to TRBJ1-2, with D hard to call. The V gene lost 0 bases and the J gene lost 0 bases, with 5 bases spanning the gap. The CDR3 spans 14 residues. The germline V gene encodes CDR1 MGHRA and CDR2 YSYEKL.